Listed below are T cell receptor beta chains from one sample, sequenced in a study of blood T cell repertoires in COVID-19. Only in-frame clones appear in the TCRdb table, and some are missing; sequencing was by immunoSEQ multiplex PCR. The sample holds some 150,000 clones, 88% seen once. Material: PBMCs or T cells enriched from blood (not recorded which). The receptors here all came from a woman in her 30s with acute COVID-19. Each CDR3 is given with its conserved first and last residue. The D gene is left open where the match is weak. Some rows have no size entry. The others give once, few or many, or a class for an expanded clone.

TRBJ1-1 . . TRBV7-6 CASSLSGAEAFF TGTGCCAGCAGCTTATCAGGCGCTGAAGCTTTCTTT
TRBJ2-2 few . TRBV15 CATSTSDRDTGELFF TGTGCCACCAGCACCTCGGACAGAGACACCGGGGAGCTGTTTTTT
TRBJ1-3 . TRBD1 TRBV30 CAWNKGASGNTIYF TGTGCCTGGAATAAGGGGGCGTCGGGAAACACCATATATTTT
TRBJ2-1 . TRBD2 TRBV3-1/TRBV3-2 CARTSGRAYNEQFF TGTGCCAGAACCAGCGGGAGGGCCTACAATGAGCAGTTCTTC
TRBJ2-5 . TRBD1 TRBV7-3 CASSKIGTGEETQYF TGTGCCAGCAGTAAAATCGGGACAGGGGAAGAGACCCAGTACTTC
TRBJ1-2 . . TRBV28 CASSPIVGGSSYGYTF TGTGCCAGCAGTCCTATCGTGGGGGGGTCCAGCTATGGCTACACCTTC
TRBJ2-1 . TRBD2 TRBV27 CASSFGASGAQGEQFF TGTGCCAGCAGTTTTGGAGCGAGCGGGGCCCAGGGTGAGCAGTTCTTC
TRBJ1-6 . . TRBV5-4 CASSLAGEPPLHF TGTGCCAGCAGCTTGGCGGGAGAACCACCCCTCCACTTT
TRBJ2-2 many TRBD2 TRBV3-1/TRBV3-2 CASSRTSGQPLDTNTGELFF TGTGCCAGCAGTCGAACTAGCGGGCAACCCTTAGATACGAACACCGGGGAGCTGTTTTTT
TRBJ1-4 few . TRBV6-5 CASRLRGTNEKLFF TGTGCCAGCCGACTAAGGGGGACTAATGAAAAACTGTTTTTT
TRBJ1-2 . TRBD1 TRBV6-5 CASSIQGTGEGYTF TGTGCCAGCAGTATACAGGGCACAGGGGAAGGCTACACCTTC
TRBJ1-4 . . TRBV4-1 CASSQDRVPDEKLFF TGCGCCAGCAGCCAAGACCGGGTCCCGGATGAAAAACTGTTTTTT
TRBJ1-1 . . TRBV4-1 CASSQDKRTLNTEAFF TGCGCCAGCAGCCAAGATAAAAGGACACTGAACACTGAAGCTTTCTTT
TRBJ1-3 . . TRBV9 CASSPVGAFSGNTIYF TGTGCCAGCAGCCCCGTGGGGGCCTTCTCTGGAAACACCATATATTTT
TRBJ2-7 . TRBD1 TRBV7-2 CASSQHGTATYEQYF TGTGCCAGCAGCCAGCATGGGACAGCCACCTACGAGCAGTACTTC
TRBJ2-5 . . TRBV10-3 CAISDGRSRSGETQYF TGTGCCATCAGTGATGGCAGATCCCGCTCAGGAGAGACCCAGTACTTC
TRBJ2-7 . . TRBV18 CASSATVSYEQYF TGTGCCAGCTCCGCCACAGTCTCCTACGAGCAGTACTTC
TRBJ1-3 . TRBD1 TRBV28 CATRQGAGNTIYF TGTGCCACAAGACAGGGGGCTGGAAACACCATATATTTT
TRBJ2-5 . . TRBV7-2 CASSFSGGATETQYF TGTGCCAGCAGCTTTTCGGGGGGCGCGACGGAGACCCAGTACTTC
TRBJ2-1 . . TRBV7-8 CASSLGGRDNYNEQFF TGTGCCAGCAGCTTAGGTGGGAGAGATAACTACAATGAGCAGTTCTTC
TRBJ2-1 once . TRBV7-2 CASSFGLPSYNEQFF TGTGCCAGCAGCTTCGGACTGCCTTCCTACAATGAGCAGTTCTTC
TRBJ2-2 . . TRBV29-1 CSAHRGTNTGELFF TGCAGCGCTCACCGCGGAACGAACACCGGGGAGCTGTTTTTT
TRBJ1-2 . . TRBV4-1 CASRRVGSYGYTF TGCGCCAGCCGGAGGGTGGGCAGCTATGGCTACACCTTC
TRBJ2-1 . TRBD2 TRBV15 CATSRDRSGATLSYNEQFF TGTGCCACCAGCAGAGATCGGAGCGGGGCCACGTTGTCATACAATGAGCAGTTCTTC
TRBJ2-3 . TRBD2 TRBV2 CASRPLAGPTDTQYF TGTGCCAGCAGACCTCTAGCGGGCCCCACAGATACGCAGTATTTT
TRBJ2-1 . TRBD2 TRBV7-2 CASSWSGGRENEQFF TGTGCCAGCAGCTGGTCAGGCGGGAGGGAGAATGAGCAGTTCTTC
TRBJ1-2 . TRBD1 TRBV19 CASSTPGQTDNYGYTF TGTGCCAGTAGTACGCCGGGACAGACAGATAACTATGGCTACACCTTC
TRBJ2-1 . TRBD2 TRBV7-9 CASSETSGSPYNEQFF TGTGCCAGCAGCGAGACTAGCGGATCACCTTACAATGAGCAGTTCTTC
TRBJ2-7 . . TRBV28 CASSYPPASGRYEQYF TGTGCCAGCAGTTACCCCCCGGCGAGCGGAAGGTACGAGCAGTACTTC
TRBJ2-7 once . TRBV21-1 CASSKGWRQKKGYEQYF TGTGCCAGCAGCAAAGGATGGCGACAGAAGAAGGGGTACGAGCAGTACTTC
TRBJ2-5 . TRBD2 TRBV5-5 CASSFRLAGVLETQYF TGTGCCAGCAGCTTTCGGCTAGCGGGAGTTTTAGAGACCCAGTACTTC
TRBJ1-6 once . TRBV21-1 CASSKELQGSNSPLHF TGTGCCAGCAGCAAAGAACTCCAGGGAAGCAATTCACCCCTCCACTTT
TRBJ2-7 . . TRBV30 CACPGGLGYEQYF TGTGCCTGTCCCGGGGGTTTAGGCTACGAGCAGTACTTC
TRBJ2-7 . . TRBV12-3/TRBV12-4 CASSLSGYYEQYF TGTGCCAGCAGTTTATCAGGGTACTACGAGCAGTACTTC
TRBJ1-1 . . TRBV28 CASSLWAPDTEAFF TGTGCCAGCAGTTTATGGGCCCCTGACACTGAAGCTTTCTTT
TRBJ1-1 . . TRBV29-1 CSVLQQNTEAFF TGCAGCGTTTTACAGCAGAACACTGAAGCTTTCTTT
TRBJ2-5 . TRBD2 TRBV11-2 CASSLEGREQETQYF TGTGCCAGCAGCTTAGAAGGGCGGGAGCAAGAGACCCAGTACTTC
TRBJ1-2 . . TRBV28 CASSWTRGYGYTF TGTGCCAGCAGCTGGACGCGAGGGTATGGCTACACCTTC
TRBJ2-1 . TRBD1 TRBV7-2 CASSRGQGSYNEQFF TGTGCCAGCAGCCGGGGACAGGGATCCTACAATGAGCAGTTCTTC
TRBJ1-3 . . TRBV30 CAWSAFISGNTIYF TGTGCCTGGAGTGCCTTTATTTCTGGAAACACCATATATTTT
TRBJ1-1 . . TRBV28 CASLGTTVTTEAFF TGTGCCAGCCTCGGAACGACAGTCACCACTGAAGCTTTCTTT
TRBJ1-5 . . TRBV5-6 CASSLLQDPTYSNQPQHF TGTGCCAGCAGCTTGTTACAGGATCCTACGTATAGCAATCAGCCCCAGCATTTT
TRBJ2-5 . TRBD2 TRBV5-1 CASSLAGTSGIETQYF TGCGCCAGCAGCTTGGCCGGGACTAGCGGGATAGAGACCCAGTACTTC
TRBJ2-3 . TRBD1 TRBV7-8 CASKDRVSTDTQYF TGTGCCAGCAAGGACAGGGTTTCCACAGATACGCAGTATTTT
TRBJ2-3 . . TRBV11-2 CASSQAGEFTDTQYF TGTGCCAGCAGCCAGGCGGGCGAATTTACAGATACGCAGTATTTT
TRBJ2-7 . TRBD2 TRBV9 CASSASGNSYEQYF TGTGCCAGCAGCGCTAGCGGGAACTCCTACGAGCAGTACTTC
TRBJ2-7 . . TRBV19 CASSMSPYTEQYF TGTGCCAGTAGTATGTCACCTTACACCGAGCAGTACTTC
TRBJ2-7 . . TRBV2 CASSEPFYYEQYF TGTGCCAGCAGTGAACCCTTTTACTACGAGCAGTACTTC
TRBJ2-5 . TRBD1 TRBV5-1 CASSLQTTGEETQYF TGCGCCAGCAGCTTACAGACAACAGGGGAAGAGACCCAGTACTTC
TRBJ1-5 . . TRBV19 CASTPISPSNQPQHF TGTGCCAGTACCCCTATTAGCCCTAGCAATCAGCCCCAGCATTTT
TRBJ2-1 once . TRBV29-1 CSVDRGGGSSYNEQFF TGCAGCGTTGATAGGGGAGGCGGAAGCTCCTACAATGAGCAGTTCTTC
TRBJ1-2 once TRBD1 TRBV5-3 CARSSLDRGYGYTF TGTGCCAGAAGTTCATTGGACAGGGGCTATGGCTACACCTTC
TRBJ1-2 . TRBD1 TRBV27 CASSFHQGQNYGYTF TGTGCCAGCAGTTTCCACCAGGGACAGAACTATGGCTACACCTTC
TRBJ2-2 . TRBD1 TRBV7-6 CASSPRAQGTGTPDTGELFF TGTGCCAGCAGCCCAAGGGCCCAGGGGACAGGGACTCCAGACACCGGGGAGCTGTTTTTT